This T cell receptor beta chain was sequenced in a study of regulatory T cells in long-lasting Graves disease. Time point indicated: newly diagnosed GD, antithyroid drugs for less than 3 months. PBMC-extracted RNA yielded the TCR library. Relying on iRepertoire HTBI primers and Arm-PCR of CDR3 regions, the team built TCR beta libraries. TCRdb re-called the multiplex PCR reads through MiXCR, storing one row per CDR3 protein. Altogether around 320,000 distinct CDR3 sequences are present, approximately 15% being singletons, with the ten largest covering 30%. Points on this clonotype: Its antigen is unidentified.

Findings and limits, study-wide: The study found lower TCR diversity in persistent Graves' patients than in newly diagnosed ones. Public clonotype sharing was higher in persistent than newly diagnosed patients.

The data were also submitted as part of a second study, on T cells in Graves' hyperthyroidism and ophthalmopathy. According to that study: Most expanded thyroid clonotypes above 0.001 recurred in blood.

The receptor was derived from a man between 40 and 49 years old with Graves disease. The sample in question was peripheral blood mononuclear cells (PBMCs), obtained at new diagnosis, from a patient treated with antithyroid drugs.

CDR3 region: CASSGQGLVGTEAFF. DNA for the CDR3: TGTGCCAGCAGTGGACAGGGTTTGGTCGGCACTGAAGCTTTCTTT. The V and J genes are TRBV2 and TRBJ1-1; 7 bases map to TRBD1. The CDR3 length is 15 residues. Germline assignment: CDR1 SNHLY and CDR2 FYNNEI. V lost 4 bases and J lost 4; bases outside the gene matches: 9. The full variable domain, its missing parts supplied by reference TRBV2 and TRBJ1-1, is EPEVTQTPSHQVTQMGQEVILRCVPISNHLYFYWYRQILGQKVEFLVSFYNNEISEKSEIFDDQFSVERPDGSNFTLKIRSTKLEDSAMYFCASSGQGLVGTEAFFGQGTRLTVV.